This T cell receptor beta chain was recovered during a study of human T cells and chemical hapten exposure. The study, taken as a whole, reports: The number of TCRs over 1 in 1000 frequency stayed unchanged after DPC.

Each cDNA molecule in the library carried unique molecular identifiers. TCRdb recomputed calls from the reads with MiXCR, one row per CDR3 protein. The data show 100,000 to 150,000 distinct CDR3 sequences, over 7% seen once. This clonotype was seen at least ten times. Its matching antigen is unknown. Unfractionated whole blood yielded total RNA. Trimming stripped 4 bases from V and 5 bases from J, with 9 bases between. The CDR3 is 12 amino acids. Germline CDR1 is SGHAT and CDR2 is FQDESV (reference sequence). This receptor was identified in a human donor in good health. Some clones in this sample may be carry-over from other donors' samples. Sequences were obtained from whole blood. The rearrangement uses TRBV11-1 and TRBJ2-7; D uncertain. CDR3 amino acids: CASSSGLHEQYF. CDR3 DNA sequence: TGTGCCAGCAGCTCGGGTCTTCACGAGCAGTACTTC. Full variable domain (remainder filled in from reference TRBV11-1 and TRBJ2-7): EAEVAQSPRYKITEKSQAVAFWCDPISGHATLYWYRQILGQGPELLVQFQDESVVDDSQLPKDRFSAERLKGVDSTLKIQPAELGDSAMYLCASSSGLHEQYFGPGTRLTVT.